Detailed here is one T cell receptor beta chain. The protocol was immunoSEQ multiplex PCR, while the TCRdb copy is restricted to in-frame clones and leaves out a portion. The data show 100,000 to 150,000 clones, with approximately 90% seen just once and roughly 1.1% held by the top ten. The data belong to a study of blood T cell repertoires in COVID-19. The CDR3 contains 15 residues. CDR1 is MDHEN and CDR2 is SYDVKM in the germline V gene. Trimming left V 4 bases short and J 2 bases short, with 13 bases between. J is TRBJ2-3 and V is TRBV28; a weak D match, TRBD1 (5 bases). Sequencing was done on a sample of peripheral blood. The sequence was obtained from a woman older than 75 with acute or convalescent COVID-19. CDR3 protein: CASSSHSGATDTQYF. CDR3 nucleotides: TGTGCCAGCAGTTCCCATAGTGGGGCCACAGATACGCAGTATTTT. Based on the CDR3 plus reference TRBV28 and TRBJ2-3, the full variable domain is DVKVTQSSRYLVKRTGEKVFLECVQDMDHENMFWYRQDPGLGLRLIYFSYDVKMKEKGDIPEGYSVSREKKERFSLILESASTNQTSMYLCASSSHSGATDTQYFGPGTRLTVL.